This TCR beta chain was obtained from a study of response to subunit inactivated influenza vaccine. Notes on the study in general: Few additional T cells are recruited per seasonal influenza vaccination, authors suggested.

One entry per CDR3 protein results from TCRdb running MiXCR on the RT-PCR reads. The sample has roughly 180,000 distinct CDR3 sequences; around a tenth are singletons. This CDR3 comprises 15 residues. V was clipped by 0 bases and J by 0 bases; unmatched bases: 3. Per the germline V gene, CDR1 is SGHRS and CDR2 is YFSETQ. This clonotype came up a few times. What it binds is not known. This TCR was recovered from a middle-aged man who received an inactivated influenza vaccine. The genes are TRBV5-1 and TRBJ2-7, with 7 bases lining up with TRBD1. The sequences come from non-naive T cells sorted from PBMCs, collected on the day of vaccination. CDR3 in DNA: TGCGCCAGCAGCTTGGCAACAGGGGCCTCCTACGAGCAGTACTTC. Translating it yields CASSLATGASYEQYF. The complete variable domain, with remaining parts taken from reference TRBV5-1 and TRBJ2-7, reads KAGVTQTPRYLIKTRGQQVTLSCSPISGHRSVSWYQQTPGQGLQFLFEYFSETQRNKGNFPGRFSGRQFSNSRSEMNVSTLELGDSALYLCASSLATGASYEQYFGPGTRLTVT.